A selection of T cell receptor beta chains follows, all from one sample in a study of T cells in Graves' hyperthyroidism and ophthalmopathy. TCRdb fed the multiplex PCR reads into MiXCR, producing one record per CDR3 protein. Among a few hundred thousand distinct CDR3 sequences listed, 13% to 15% were seen once. The sample was blood. Receptor source: a woman in her 40s with Graves' hyperthyroidism that later progressed to Graves' ophthalmopathy. The CDR3 runs from the conserved cysteine through the conserved F or W. The order of the fields is D gene, clone size, V gene, J gene, CDR3 DNA, CDR3 protein. D genes are given only for firm matches. The listing skips clone size in some rows; elsewhere it reads once, few, many or a size class.

TRBD2	many	TRBV5-1	TRBJ2-1	TGCGCCAGCAGCTTCAGAGCGGGGAAGGGGCACAATGAGCAGTTCTTC	CASSFRAGKGHNEQFF
-	few	TRBV5-1	TRBJ2-7	TGCGCCAGCAGCGTGCGAAAATTAGCTCCTACAGCCGAGCAGTACTTC	CASSVRKLAPTAEQYF
-	many	TRBV27	TRBJ1-2	TGTGCCACCAAGAAGGGGTTTGGCTACACCTTC	CATKKGFGYTF
TRBD1	many	TRBV10-2	TRBJ2-7	TGCGCCAGCAGAGACGCAGTACGACAGGGACCTACCTACGAGCAGTACTTC	CASRDAVRQGPTYEQYF
-	many	TRBV11-1	TRBJ2-1	TGTGCCAGCAGCTTAGTCCGTGAGCAGTTCTTC	CASSLVREQFF
-	many	TRBV7-6	TRBJ2-1	TGTGCCAGCAGCAACGACTGGAATACTGGCGAGCAGTTCTTC	CASSNDWNTGEQFF
TRBD2	few	TRBV4-1	TRBJ2-1	TGCGCCAGCAGCCAAGGGCCGGGACTAGATTACAATGAGCAGTTCTTC	CASSQGPGLDYNEQFF
-	many	TRBV28	TRBJ1-6	TGTGCCAGCAGTCCCATGATGGGGGCGTATAATTCACCCCTCCACTTT	CASSPMMGAYNSPLHF
-	-	TRBV30	TRBJ2-1	TGTGCCTGGAGTCCGGTGGGGCTAGTGTTATCATACAATGAGCAGTTCTTC	CAWSPVGLVLSYNEQFF
TRBD1	many	TRBV10-3	TRBJ1-6	TGTGCCATCAGCAGGACAGGGGATCAATCACCCCTCCACTTT	CAISRTGDQSPLHF
-	-	TRBV28	TRBJ2-2	TGTGCCAGCAGTTTCGTACTAGCGAACACCGGGGAGCTGTTTTTT	CASSFVLANTGELFF
TRBD2	many	TRBV20-1	TRBJ2-1	TGCAGTGCTGTTAGCGGGAGCTCCTACAATGAGCAGTTCTTC	CSAVSGSSYNEQFF
-	many	TRBV2	TRBJ1-2	TGTGCCAGCAGTTGGGCGAGGGCGAGTGGGGTTCTTTCTAACTATGGCTACACCTTC	CASSWARASGVLSNYGYTF
-	many	TRBV20-1	TRBJ2-1	TGCAGTGCTAGAAGGATGAGATCGGACTACAATGAGCAGTTCTTC	CSARRMRSDYNEQFF
TRBD1	many	TRBV27	TRBJ1-6	TGTGCCAGCAGCCAGATGATCCGGGACAGGAGCTCCTATAATTCACCCCTCCACTTT	CASSQMIRDRSSYNSPLHF
TRBD2	-	TRBV4-1	TRBJ2-5	TGCGCCAGCAGCCAATCCAGCGGGAGACAAGAGACCCAGTACTTC	CASSQSSGRQETQYF
-	many	TRBV7-8	TRBJ2-7	TGTGCCAGCAGCCTACCCACGGCAATGGCCCGCTACGAGCAGTACTTC	CASSLPTAMARYEQYF
-	-	TRBV19	TRBJ1-3	TGTGCCAGTAGCCTCCGGGGGGATTCTGGAAACACCATATATTTT	CASSLRGDSGNTIYF